This is a list of T cell receptor beta chains from one sample in a study of T cell responses to AZD1222 COVID-19 vaccine. The table came from immunoSEQ multiplex PCR; TCRdb's copy has only in-frame clones and leaves some out. The sample yields about 180,000 clones, about 89% seen once. This specimen was peripheral blood, taken on day 0 of AZD1222 vaccination. These receptors all come from an adult in good health. Each CDR3 is given without its conserved first and last residue. D genes are given only for firm matches.

v_call	d_call	j_call	cdr3_aa
TRBV5-1	NA	TRBJ1-1	ASSLDQGNTEAF
TRBV7-9	TRBD2	TRBJ2-7	ASGIGAGTSGDEQY
TRBV5-5	NA	TRBJ2-1	ASSLEAGTYNEQF
TRBV28	NA	TRBJ2-7	ASRTEAGWSYEQY
TRBV7-8	NA	TRBJ1-1	ASSLEGPSVAEAF
TRBV28	TRBD1	TRBJ2-3	ASSARWTGQY
TRBV24-1	TRBD1	TRBJ2-6	ATSTDRFFGGANVLT
TRBV24-1	TRBD2	TRBJ2-2	ATSDLPGLVASNTGELF
TRBV5-1	TRBD2	TRBJ2-1	ASSLATSGRIDEQF
TRBV5-4	TRBD1	TRBJ2-7	ASSPRQGAYEQY
TRBV6-5	NA	TRBJ2-5	ASSYSLAEGQETQY
TRBV16	NA	TRBJ2-1	ASSRGEDYHQF
TRBV6-2/TRBV6-3	NA	TRBJ2-6	ASSSETGRANVLT
TRBV6-4	NA	TRBJ2-3	ASSVSGVAGTDTQY
TRBV9	NA	TRBJ1-5	ASSVAASYQPQH
TRBV28	NA	TRBJ1-1	ASSLYGASTEAF
TRBV11-2	TRBD1	TRBJ1-6	ASGGTGGGNSPLH
TRBV30	NA	TRBJ1-4	AWRPSRGTPGNEKLF
TRBV28	NA	TRBJ1-1	ASSLYARNTEAF
TRBV19	TRBD1	TRBJ1-6	ASSEGGAKASPLH
TRBV10-1	TRBD1	TRBJ1-1	ASTPGQGPNTEAF
TRBV7-6	TRBD1	TRBJ1-6	ASSLGGGGNSPLH
TRBV18	TRBD1	TRBJ1-2	ASSPGLGQGLGYT
TRBV28	TRBD2	TRBJ2-3	ASTPPLAGQSTDTQY
TRBV4-2	TRBD1	TRBJ1-4	ASSQDLGQGLGANEKLF
TRBV24-1	NA	TRBJ2-1	ATSERQWGNEQF
TRBV7-2	NA	TRBJ1-4	ASSLARVGEKLF
TRBV7-9	NA	TRBJ1-1	ASSHPPGRWGAEAF
TRBV3-1/TRBV3-2	NA	TRBJ1-1	ASSQEMSLNTEAF
TRBV29-1	NA	TRBJ1-2	SVARTDRTTYGYT
TRBV6-1	TRBD1	TRBJ1-2	ASSDAQGGQVIYGYT
TRBV28	TRBD1	TRBJ1-4	ASSPDRGPATNEKLF
TRBV7-9	NA	TRBJ2-3	ASSPQGGTQY
TRBV28	NA	TRBJ1-6	ASSSTGTSILH
TRBV2	NA	TRBJ2-1	ASSVRLRNEQF
TRBV6-6	NA	TRBJ2-5	ASSYRQEQY
TRBV20-1	NA	TRBJ1-4	SAQDEKLF
TRBV6-5	NA	TRBJ2-2	ASGYRIYGELF
TRBV11-2	NA	TRBJ1-1	ASSSRGQGWTEAF
TRBV12-3/TRBV12-4	NA	TRBJ2-3	ASSLITDTQY
TRBV5-1	NA	TRBJ1-2	ASSLARTYGYT
TRBV10-3	TRBD1	TRBJ2-2	AARGTGGTGELF
TRBV5-8	TRBD1	TRBJ1-2	ASSFRDRFYGYT
TRBV3-1/TRBV3-2	NA	TRBJ1-6	ASSQGEVKNSPLH
TRBV7-9	TRBD1	TRBJ2-3	ASSSEAGGFPDTQY
TRBV9	NA	TRBJ1-6	ASSATGTPNSPLH
TRBV11-2	NA	TRBJ2-2	ASSTITGAGGELF
TRBV3-1/TRBV3-2	NA	TRBJ1-1	ASSRRGVRSTEAF
TRBV7-8	NA	TRBJ1-2	ASSLESAAIDGYT